The rows below give T cell receptor beta chains drawn from one sample of a study of human T cells and chemical hapten exposure. Each CDR3 protein gets one entry after TCRdb re-called the RACE reads with MiXCR. The sample lists over 100,000 distinct CDR3 sequences, about 9% occurring once. Sequencing was carried out using whole blood. The receptor set was obtained from a male donor in good health. Some clones in this sample may be carry-over from other donors' samples. CDR3s leave out the opening cysteine and the closing phenylalanine or tryptophan.

V gene: TRBV13
CDR3 protein: ASSRGRGTYTEAF

V gene: TRBV29-1
CDR3 protein: SVEQGGNTEAF

V gene: TRBV6-2/TRBV6-3
CDR3 protein: ASVRGQVGKF

V gene: TRBV7-2
CDR3 protein: ASSLARIAYEQY

V gene: TRBV7-8
CDR3 protein: ASSLARHPGISEKLF

V gene: TRBV20-1
CDR3 protein: SARAGRYEQY

V gene: TRBV6-1
CDR3 protein: ASSEDATGYNEQF

V gene: TRBV25-1
CDR3 protein: ASRDRGSYEQY

V gene: TRBV27
CDR3 protein: ASRLRLAVSYEQY

V gene: TRBV10-3
CDR3 protein: AISERPQGDPTDTQY

V gene: TRBV5-1
CDR3 protein: ASRAGTGEQY

V gene: TRBV29-1
CDR3 protein: SVEGGWPGPVQGYT

V gene: TRBV14
CDR3 protein: ASSQGDSTYNEQF

V gene: TRBV12-3/TRBV12-4
CDR3 protein: ASTLGPSGRSRVAKNIQY

V gene: TRBV5-6
CDR3 protein: ASSSGPLSYEQY

V gene: TRBV5-1
CDR3 protein: ASSLGQGIVATNEKLF

V gene: TRBV21-1
CDR3 protein: AATIRVNYGYT

V gene: TRBV7-9
CDR3 protein: ASSLVATANYGYT

V gene: TRBV7-9
CDR3 protein: ASSSLAGGYNEQF

V gene: TRBV30
CDR3 protein: AWDKGSNQPQH

V gene: TRBV9
CDR3 protein: ASSVELTADTQY

V gene: TRBV9
CDR3 protein: ASSPWVGDNEQF

V gene: TRBV6-5
CDR3 protein: ASSSAGTGKHGYT

V gene: TRBV2
CDR3 protein: ASRARTGWSDEQY

V gene: TRBV20-1
CDR3 protein: SASSAGGFYETQY

V gene: TRBV5-1
CDR3 protein: ASSPGGQDPYEQY

V gene: TRBV2
CDR3 protein: ASSEYSDQF

V gene: TRBV25-1
CDR3 protein: ATRAGATHNEQF

V gene: TRBV12-5
CDR3 protein: ASLPGTEPYSNQPQH

V gene: TRBV20-1
CDR3 protein: SARRLAGSNNTGELF

V gene: TRBV2
CDR3 protein: ASGGGRDRPNQPQH

V gene: TRBV7-6
CDR3 protein: ASSLGGTGGTYEQY

V gene: TRBV7-9
CDR3 protein: ASSPLPLSYNEQF

V gene: TRBV10-3
CDR3 protein: AISESPGMADEQF

V gene: TRBV11-2
CDR3 protein: ASSSPTSGNDNEQF

V gene: TRBV9
CDR3 protein: ASSAAGTNYGYT